Each of the 21 T cell receptor beta chains below was sequenced from the same sample in a study of T cell responses to AZD1222 COVID-19 vaccine. Sequencing was performed with immunoSEQ multiplex PCR; in TCRdb, only in-frame clones are kept and a portion is missing. The sample lists 80,000 or so clones, approximately 88% occurring once. Sequencing was performed on peripheral blood, taken on day 0 of MenACWY control vaccination. These receptors all come from an adult in good health.

V is TRBV5-6 and J is TRBJ2-7, with no clear D. Germline V gene lookup returns CDR1 SGHDT and CDR2 YYEEEE. This CDR3 region has 13 residues. V lost 0 bases to trimming and J lost 3 bases, with 7 bases between them. CDR3 nucleotide sequence: TGTGCCAGCAGCTTGGGGGATCACTACGAGCAGTACTTC. This translates into CASSLGDHYEQYF.

The chain links TRBV2 to TRBJ2-5, with D perhaps matching TRBD2 (6 bases). Trimming took 8 bases from V and 4 from J, leaving 17 bases between them. The CDR3 covers 14 residues. Germline V gene lookup returns CDR1 SNHLY and CDR2 FYNNEI. CDR3 in amino acids: CASPAGPSRETQYF. Here the CDR3 DNA reads TGTGCCAGCCCCGCGGGACCTTCTCGAGAGACCCAGTACTTC.

The V and J genes are TRBV6-2 or TRBV6-3 and TRBJ2-1; D perhaps matches TRBD2 (6 bases). The CDR3 loop spans 13 amino acids. Trimming cost V 6 bases and J 6 bases, with 12 bases left between them. Germline loops: CDR1 MNHEY, CDR2 SVGEGT. Here the CDR3 reads CASSKGLLNEQFF. DNA for the CDR3: TGTGCCAGCAGCAAGGGACTCCTCAATGAGCAGTTCTTC.

This clone has just one count. The V call is TRBV19, the J call TRBJ2-5; TRBD2 is a possible D gene (5 bases). CDR1 is LNHDA and CDR2 is SQIVND in the germline V gene (reference sequence). V lost 4 bases and J 2 bases, leaving 11 bases between the germline ends. CDR3 length equals 14 residues. Here the CDR3 DNA reads TGTGCCAGTAGTAGCGGACTCGTACAAGAGACCCAGTACTTC. It is translated as CASSSGLVQETQYF.

The chain is built from TRBV7-3 and TRBJ2-3; 7 nucleotides line up with TRBD2. J was trimmed by 4 bases and V by 8 bases; bases with no gene match: 6. CDR3 length equals 13 residues. CDR1 and CDR2 from the germline V gene are SGHTA and FQGTGA. CDR3: CASGTGGADTQYF. The CDR3 DNA reads TGTGCCAGCGGCACTGGGGGGGCAGATACGCAGTATTTT.

This chain connects TRBV3-1 (or the pseudogene TRBV3-2) to TRBJ2-1; D gene uncertain. The germline V gene has CDR1 LGHDT and CDR2 YNNKEL (reference sequence). The V end was cut by 6 bases, the J end by 5 bases, with 8 bases between. The CDR3 length is 12 residues. This chain's CDR3 is CASSNGNNEQFF. The CDR3 DNA follows: TGTGCCAGCAGTAACGGAAACAATGAGCAGTTCTTC.

This chain uses TRBV6-5 with TRBJ2-5, with D maybe TRBD1 (5 bases). The CDR3 loop spans 13 amino acids. Germline-derived CDR1 and CDR2 are MNHEY and SVGAGI. The V end lost 11 bases, the J end lost 4 bases, and 17 bases lay between the germline ends. In DNA, the CDR3 is TGTGCCGGGGCTTTTGGGCCTCTAGAGACCCAGTACTTC. It encodes CAGAFGPLETQYF.

The chain uses TRBV7-2 and TRBJ2-2, with D possibly being TRBD2 (6 bases). The CDR3 covers 16 residues. Trimming took off 5 bases at V and 1 base at J, with 14 bases between the two ends. Per germline, CDR1 SGHTA and CDR2 FQGNSA. The DNA of the CDR3 is TGTGCCAGCAGCCCTTACTTGGGGGGGAACACCGGGGAGCTGTTTTTT. The encoded protein is CASSPYLGGNTGELFF.

The chain is built from TRBV2 and TRBJ1-6, with 9 positions matching TRBD1. V lost 2 bases and J lost 10; bases outside the gene matches: 6. Germline V gene sequence: CDR1 SNHLY, CDR2 FYNNEI. The CDR3 runs to 15 residues. This chain's CDR3 is CASSERRQGVSPLHF. CDR3 nucleotide sequence: TGTGCCAGCAGTGAAAGGCGACAGGGGGTATCACCCCTCCACTTT.

The chain recombines TRBV3-1 (or the pseudogene TRBV3-2) with TRBJ1-1; D is ambiguous. In germline, CDR1 is LGHDT, CDR2 YNNKEL (reference sequence). V lost 4 bases, J lost 2 bases, and 8 bases lay in between. The CDR3 spans 13 residues. The CDR3 nucleotides are TGTGCCAGCAGCCCCACGTCAAACACTGAAGCTTTCTTT. Amino acid sequence: CASSPTSNTEAFF.

The genes are TRBV14 and TRBJ2-1; D remains ambiguous. The germline CDR1 and CDR2 sequences are SGHDN and FVKESK. The length of the CDR3 is 14 residues. Trimming took off 5 bases at V and 8 bases at J, with 16 bases between the two ends. CDR3 in amino acids: CASSAPSRAHEQFF. CDR3 DNA: TGTGCCAGCAGCGCGCCCAGTAGGGCACATGAGCAGTTCTTC.

V gene TRBV12-3 or TRBV12-4 combines with J gene TRBJ1-2; D remains unclear. The CDR3 consists of 13 residues. Trimming stripped 3 bases from V and 9 bases from J, with 14 bases between. As DNA, the CDR3 is TGTGCCAGCAGTTTCGAGTCTTATGGAAGCTACACCTTC. This gives the protein CASSFESYGSYTF.

This chain connects TRBV19 to TRBJ1-5; no reliable D call. Germline V CDR1 and CDR2: LNHDA, SQIVND (reference sequence). Trimming removed 8 bases at V and 0 bases at J, with 14 bases between. There are 15 residues in the CDR3. CDR3 sequence reads: CASRQFKDSNQPQHF. Here the CDR3 DNA reads TGTGCCAGTCGGCAGTTCAAAGATAGCAATCAGCCCCAGCATTTT. The entire variable domain, with the rest obtained from reference TRBV19 and TRBJ1-5, is as follows: DGGITQSPKYLFRKEGQNVTLSCEQNLNHDAMYWYRQDPGQGLRLIYYSQIVNDFQKGDIAEGYSVSREKKESFPLTVTSAQKNPTAFYLCASRQFKDSNQPQHFGDGTRLSIL.

A few counts support this clone. The gene calls are TRBV10-1 and TRBJ2-2; D could derive from TRBD1 or TRBD2 (5 bases each). CDR3 size: 18 residues. V gave up 7 bases and J gave up 0 bases, with 21 bases separating them. Per the germline V gene, CDR1 is WNHNN and CDR2 is SYGVQD (reference sequence). In DNA form, the CDR3 reads TGCGCCAGCACCCCGGGACCTAAAACCGGAGCGAACACCGGGGAGCTGTTTTTT. Protein: CASTPGPKTGANTGELFF.

This clone was recorded once. The chain links TRBV7-9 to TRBJ2-5; TRBD2 might be the D (6 bases). CDR1 is SEHNR and CDR2 is FQNEAQ in the germline V gene (reference sequence). The CDR3 is made up of 16 amino acids. V gave up 4 bases and J gave up 2 bases, with 17 bases separating them. For the CDR3, the DNA is TGTGCCAGCAGCTCCGGGACTTTCTTGCCTCAAGAGACCCAGTACTTC. Its protein product is CASSSGTFLPQETQYF.

The chain employs TRBV7-9 and TRBJ2-1; possible D gene TRBD2, 5 bases. Germline CDR1 and CDR2: SEHNR and FQNEAQ (reference sequence). CDR3 length: 18 residues. Trimming took 2 bases from V and 4 from J, leaving 21 bases between them. Here the CDR3 reads CASSLSGGGPAGYNEQFF. CDR3 sequence (DNA): TGTGCCAGCAGCTTAAGTGGAGGTGGGCCTGCCGGGTACAATGAGCAGTTCTTC.

V is TRBV4-3 and J is TRBJ1-1, with a tentative D call TRBD1 (5 bases). Germline CDR1 reads LGHNA; CDR2 reads YSLEER. The germline V and J ends were trimmed by 0 bases and 0 bases, with 20 bases remaining between them. The CDR3 consists of 19 residues. CDR3 bases: TGCGCCAGCAGCCAAGATTGGGGGGTCGACAGTCTCATGAACACTGAAGCTTTCTTT. Translation gives CASSQDWGVDSLMNTEAFF.

The genes are TRBV24-1 and TRBJ2-7; D could derive from TRBD1 or TRBD2 (5 bases each). This CDR3 has 16 residues. V was pared by 3 bases and J by 0 bases, with 14 bases between. Germline assignment: CDR1 KGHDR and CDR2 SFDVKD. DNA of the CDR3: TGTGCCACCAGTGATCGAGGAAGGGGAGACTCCTACGAGCAGTACTTC. Translation: CATSDRGRGDSYEQYF.

The J gene is TRBJ1-5, the V gene TRBV5-1, with D perhaps TRBD1 (6 bases). V was clipped by 3 bases and J by 3 bases, with 13 bases between them. In germline, CDR1 is SGHRS, CDR2 YFSETQ. The CDR3 spans 15 residues. The CDR3 DNA follows: TGCGCCAGCAGCTGGGACGGGGGGGCCAATCAGCCCCAGCATTTT. Translating gives CASSWDGGANQPQHF.

The J gene is TRBJ1-1, the V gene TRBV19; 9 nucleotides line up with TRBD1. The CDR3 contains 14 residues. The germline gives CDR1 LNHDA, CDR2 SQIVND (reference sequence). V gave up 5 bases and J gave up 5 bases; unmatched junction bases: 6. CDR3 DNA: TGTGCCAGTAGTCTCGGGACAGGGATGACTGAAGCTTTCTTT. Its protein is CASSLGTGMTEAFF. The variable domain in full, completed from reference TRBV19 and TRBJ1-1, reads DGGITQSPKYLFRKEGQNVTLSCEQNLNHDAMYWYRQDPGQGLRLIYYSQIVNDFQKGDIAEGYSVSREKKESFPLTVTSAQKNPTAFYLCASSLGTGMTEAFFGQGTRLTVV.

The chain is built from TRBV30 and TRBJ1-5; TRBD1 might be the D (5 bases). Trimming left V 0 bases short and J 7 bases short, with 16 bases between. The germline V gene has CDR1 GTSNPN and CDR2 SVGIG (reference sequence). The CDR3 has 15 amino acids. In DNA form, the CDR3 reads TGTGCCTGGAGTGTACTCTCGGGGCTAGGACAGCCCCAGCATTTT. As protein: CAWSVLSGLGQPQHF.